The 5 T cell receptor beta chains in this list originate from one sample, sequenced in a study of cytomegalovirus exposure and HLA in healthy donors. The PCR used 60 Vbeta and 13 Jbeta primers. Sequencing used immunoSEQ multiplex PCR; TCRdb keeps in-frame clones, though not all of them. The sample holds roughly 180,000 clones, 78% seen once. The material sequenced was PBMCs. All receptors come from a woman aged 25 to 39 in good health and CMV-seropositive.

This chain uses TRBV2 with TRBJ2-5; TRBD1 agrees at 10 bases. CDR1 and CDR2 from the germline V gene are SNHLY and FYNNEI. The ends lost 6 bases at V and 4 bases at J; junction bases unmatched: 8. The CDR3 contains 15 residues. The CDR3 reads CASRAGTGARETQYF. CDR3 bases: TGTGCCAGCAGGGCCGGGACAGGGGCCAGAGAGACCCAGTACTTC.

This sequence joins TRBV19 and TRBJ2-3; TRBD1 matches 7 bases. Germline V gene sequence: CDR1 LNHDA, CDR2 SQIVND (reference sequence). Unmatched junction bases numbered 7, after V lost 3 bases and J lost 7 bases. CDR3 length: 14 amino acids. This CDR3 reads CASSIDRVGNTQYF. CDR3 coding DNA: TGTGCCAGTAGTATCGACAGGGTAGGAAATACGCAGTATTTT. The variable domain in full, with the rest retrieved from reference TRBV19 and TRBJ2-3, is DGGITQSPKYLFRKEGQNVTLSCEQNLNHDAMYWYRQDPGQGLRLIYYSQIVNDFQKGDIAEGYSVSREKKESFPLTVTSAQKNPTAFYLCASSIDRVGNTQYFGPGTRLTVL.

J is TRBJ1-4 and V is TRBV18, with 9 bases lining up with TRBD1. With V trimmed by 1 base and J by 0 bases, 15 bases remained unmatched. The CDR3 covers 21 residues. The germline CDR1 and CDR2 sequences are KGHSH and LQKENI. The CDR3 bases are TGTGCCAGCTCACCACTCTGGAGGACAGGGGACTTGGTTACAACTAATGAAAAACTGTTTTTT. Translating it yields CASSPLWRTGDLVTTNEKLFF.

This chain links TRBV5-1 with TRBJ1-1, with 7 positions matching TRBD1. The CDR3 runs to 14 residues. Looked up from germline, CDR1 is SGHRS and CDR2 is YFSETQ. Germline trimming cut 7 bases from V and 3 bases from J; bases unmatched to any gene: 9. CDR3 region: CASGETGSDTEAFF. The CDR3 DNA reads TGCGCCAGCGGCGAGACAGGGTCGGACACTGAAGCTTTCTTT.

This clone was detected only once. The V call is TRBV5-4, the J call TRBJ2-1, with 7 bases matching TRBD1. The CDR3 runs to 16 residues. Looked up from germline, CDR1 is SGHNT and CDR2 is YYREEE (reference sequence). The V and J ends lost 2 bases and 9 bases, in that order; junction bases with no gene match: 14. CDR3 residues: CASSLPGQWATGEQFF. The CDR3 DNA follows: TGTGCCAGCAGCTTACCGGGACAGTGGGCAACGGGTGAGCAGTTCTTC.